The 29 T cell receptor beta chains given below trace back to one sample, sequenced in a study of cytotoxic CD8 clonotypes in ibrutinib-treated CLL. The data were produced by immunoSEQ multiplex PCR, yet TCRdb's version contains in-frame clones alone and is incomplete. The top ten hold about 27% of the sample, which has 110,000 to 150,000 clones, 70% to 80% seen once. Here the sequenced sample was PBMCs, taken after 12 months of ibrutinib treatment. Receptors were obtained from a human donor with chronic lymphocytic leukemia.

DNA of the CDR3: TGTGCCAGCAGTGAATATTTTGTTCGACAGGATCTCTATGGCTACACCTTC. As protein: CASSEYFVRQDLYGYTF. V and J are TRBV25-1 and TRBJ1-2; perhaps TRBD1 as D (6 bases). The CDR3 is made up of 17 amino acids. The V gene's germline CDR1 is MGHDK and CDR2 SYGVNS. Trimming removed 0 bases at V and 4 bases at J, with 18 bases between.

The chain uses TRBV6-5 and TRBJ2-3, with D perhaps TRBD2 (6 bases). Trimming took 4 bases from V and 4 from J, leaving 6 bases between them. Germline V gives CDR1 MNHEY, CDR2 SVGAGI. The CDR3 runs 12 residues. CDR3 sequence (DNA): TGTGCCAGCAGTTGGGGGGCAGATACGCAGTATTTT. This sequence encodes CASSWGADTQYF.

This clone occurred a few times. The chain has TRBV5-1 and TRBJ2-1, with unresolved D. In germline, CDR1 is SGHRS, CDR2 YFSETQ. Trimming cost V 1 base and J 4 bases, with 3 bases left between them. This CDR3 is 12 amino acids long. This CDR3 is CASSLLYNEQFF. In DNA form, the CDR3 reads TGCGCCAGCAGCTTGCTGTACAATGAGCAGTTCTTC.

The rearrangement joins TRBV5-6 to TRBJ2-3; the D gene could be TRBD1 or TRBD2 (5 bases each). The V gene's germline CDR1 is SGHDT and CDR2 YYEEEE. V was pared by 2 bases and J by 2 bases, with 9 bases between. This CDR3 contains 14 residues. The CDR3 DNA is TGTGCCAGCAGCTTCCGAGGGGACACAGATACGCAGTATTTT. Protein product: CASSFRGDTDTQYF.

V is TRBV7-6 and J is TRBJ1-2, with D tentatively TRBD1 (6 bases). The CDR3 sequence is 15 residues long. Trimming removed 5 bases from V and 7 bases from J, with 20 bases in between. Germline V gene data show CDR1 as SGHVS and CDR2 as FNYEAQ. CDR3 region: CASSAGQFPSSGYTF. The DNA of the CDR3 is TGTGCCAGCAGCGCCGGACAGTTCCCCTCGTCTGGCTACACCTTC.

J is TRBJ1-3 and V is TRBV28; D is unresolved. Germline V gives CDR1 MDHEN, CDR2 SYDVKM. The CDR3 totals 15 residues. Deletions cut 8 bases from V and 1 base from J, with 15 bases between. CDR3 sequence: CASAFRTLSGNTIYF. The CDR3 bases are TGTGCCAGCGCCTTTAGGACCTTGTCTGGAAACACCATATATTTT.

This clone turned up a few times. The sample holds other DNA sequences that translate to the same CDR3. The chain links TRBV7-2 to TRBJ2-3; no definite D call. The CDR3 spans 12 residues. V was shortened by 2 bases and J by 3 bases, with 3 bases between the two germline ends. CDR1 and CDR2 from the germline V gene are SGHTA and FQGNSA. The CDR3 protein is CASSLYTDTQYF. The DNA for the CDR3 is TGTGCCAGCAGCTTATATACAGATACGCAGTATTTT.

The chain is built from TRBV23-1 and TRBJ2-7; 7 bases agree with TRBD2. TRBV23-1 is flagged as an ORF with uncertain function. This CDR3 is 16 amino acids long. The junction had 5 bases not matched to a gene; V was cut back by 0 bases and J by 0 bases. The CDR3: CASSQSSGGSSYEQYF. In nucleotides, the CDR3 is TGCGCCAGCAGTCAATCCTCGGGCGGGAGCTCCTACGAGCAGTACTTC.

This chain connects TRBV27 to TRBJ1-1; D not certain. Germline lookup yields CDR1 MNHEY and CDR2 SMNVEV (reference sequence). CDR3 length: 14 residues. V lost 0 bases and J lost 4, with 9 bases in between. The chain's CDR3 is CASSLSGLRTEAFF. CDR3 bases: TGTGCCAGCAGTTTATCAGGGTTGCGCACTGAAGCTTTCTTT.

This clone was seen a handful of times. V and J are TRBV7-2 and TRBJ1-2; D remains unclear. CDR1 and CDR2 (germline): SGHTA, FQGNSA. Trimming stripped 7 bases from V and 2 bases from J, with 11 bases between. The CDR3 length is 13 residues. CDR3 amino acids: CASTLDWNYGYTF. For the CDR3, the DNA is TGTGCCAGCACCCTAGACTGGAACTATGGCTACACCTTC. The full variable domain, rest sourced from reference TRBV7-2 and TRBJ1-2, is GAGVSQSPSNKVTEKGKDVELRCDPISGHTALYWYRQSLGQGLEFLIYFQGNSAPDKSGLPSDRFSAERTGGSVSTLTIQRTQQEDSAVYLCASTLDWNYGYTFGSGTRLTVV.

The chain carries TRBV14 and TRBJ2-7; D remains unclear. This CDR3 has 12 residues. V lost 3 bases and J 6 bases, leaving 9 bases between the germline ends. Germline V gene lookup returns CDR1 SGHDN and CDR2 FVKESK. In DNA, the CDR3 is TGTGCCAGCAGCCATAAGACGGGCGAGCAGTACTTC. Protein: CASSHKTGEQYF.

Comments on this clone: Within the sample, other DNA sequences also encode this same CDR3. The chain links TRBV2 to TRBJ2-2; D possibly corresponds to TRBD1 (6 bases). CDR1 SNHLY and CDR2 FYNNEI come from the germline V gene. V lost 4 bases, J lost 4 bases, and 13 bases lay in between. This CDR3 is built from 15 residues. CDR3 sequence: CASSGNRAGTGELFF. CDR3 sequence (DNA): TGTGCCAGCAGTGGGAACAGGGCTGGCACCGGGGAGCTGTTTTTT.

The chain combines TRBV19 with TRBJ2-1; 8 bases are shared with TRBD1. Germline-derived CDR1 and CDR2 are LNHDA and SQIVND (reference sequence). There are 16 residues in the CDR3. The V and J ends lost 1 base and 7 bases, in that order; junction bases with no gene match: 9. The chain's CDR3 is CASSIGAGTGGNEQFF. The CDR3, as DNA: TGTGCCAGTAGTATAGGCGCCGGGACAGGAGGGAATGAGCAGTTCTTC.

This clone has just one count. The genes are TRBV7-9 and TRBJ1-1, with unresolved D. The germline V gene encodes CDR1 SEHNR and CDR2 FQNEAQ (reference sequence). The CDR3 length is 12 residues. Trimming stripped 6 bases from V and 5 bases from J, with 10 bases between. CDR3 DNA: TGTGCCAGCAGGGTTCGGGAAACTGAAGCTTTCTTT. This codes for CASRVRETEAFF.

In this sample, this clone turned up a few times. V and J are TRBV29-1 and TRBJ2-1, with 9 nucleotides matching TRBD2. The CDR3 spans 14 residues. Trimming cost V 6 bases and J 4 bases; bases outside gene matches: 7. The germline gives CDR1 SQVTM, CDR2 ANQGSEA. The CDR3 is CSVDLAGTYNEQFF. In nucleotides, the CDR3 is TGCAGCGTGGACCTAGCGGGGACTTACAATGAGCAGTTCTTC.

This clone has ten or more counts. The CDR3 region has the DNA TGCGCCAGCAGCCAAGAGCTGGGTACGCAGTATTTT. Its protein product is CASSQELGTQYF. The V and J genes are TRBV4-1 and TRBJ2-3; no definite D call. Deletions cut 0 bases from V and 8 bases from J, with 6 bases between. Germline V gene data show CDR1 as MGHRA and CDR2 as YSYEKL. There are 12 residues in the CDR3.

J is TRBJ2-7 and V is TRBV6-5; no clear D gene. Trimming stripped 2 bases from V and 4 bases from J, with 9 bases between. From germline, CDR1 is MNHEY and CDR2 SVGAGI. The CDR3 is 13 amino acids. In nucleotides, the CDR3 is TGTGCCAGCAGTTACGAAGGAAGATACGAGCAGTACTTC. Its protein product is CASSYEGRYEQYF.

This rearrangement joins TRBV11-2 to TRBJ1-2; possibly TRBD1 for D (5 bases). Germline V gene sequence: CDR1 SGHAT, CDR2 FQNNGV. Between the trimmed V and J ends, which lost 3 bases and 0 bases, there was a span of 8 bases. This CDR3 has 14 amino acids. CDR3 DNA sequence: TGTGCCAGCAGCTTTAGCAGGGCTAACTATGGCTACACCTTC. Encoded protein: CASSFSRANYGYTF. The full variable domain, its missing parts supplied by reference TRBV11-2 and TRBJ1-2, is EAGVAQSPRYKIIEKRQSVAFWCNPISGHATLYWYQQILGQGPKLLIQFQNNGVVDDSQLPKDRFSAERLKGVDSTLKIQPAKLEDSAVYLCASSFSRANYGYTFGSGTRLTVV.

This chain links TRBV18 with TRBJ2-3, with 7 bases that match TRBD1. From germline, CDR1 is KGHSH and CDR2 LQKENI. J was trimmed by 3 bases and V by 4 bases; bases with no gene match: 1. This CDR3 contains 13 residues. The CDR3 DNA reads TGTGCCAGCTCACAGGGACAGACAGATACGCAGTATTTT. Translation gives CASSQGQTDTQYF.

The chain couples TRBV20-1 to TRBJ1-4; no definite D call. Trimming shortened V by 5 bases and J by 8 bases, and 9 bases separated the two germline ends. The germline V gene encodes CDR1 DFQATT and CDR2 SNEGSKA (reference sequence). The CDR3 covers 11 residues. CDR3 in amino acids: CSAFVQEKLFF. For the CDR3, the DNA is TGCAGTGCTTTCGTCCAGGAAAAACTGTTTTTT.

The chain couples TRBV9 to TRBJ2-2; D uncertain. CDR1 and CDR2 (germline): SGDLS, YYNGEE. Between the trimmed V and J ends, which lost 0 bases and 6 bases, there was a span of 9 bases. CDR3 length: 14 residues. CDR3 in amino acids: CASSVGGGPGELFF. The CDR3 bases are TGTGCCAGCAGCGTAGGTGGCGGTCCCGGGGAGCTGTTTTTT.

The J gene is TRBJ2-1, the V gene TRBV5-1, with D possibly TRBD1 on 6 matching bases. Germline V gene sequence: CDR1 SGHRS, CDR2 YFSETQ. Between the trimmed V and J ends, which lost 2 bases and 7 bases, there was a span of 19 bases. The CDR3 loop spans 16 amino acids. The CDR3 bases are TGCGCCAGCAGCTTACAGGGAAAGGGTCCGGGTAATGAGCAGTTCTTC. Its protein product is CASSLQGKGPGNEQFF.

The rearrangement uses TRBV18 and TRBJ2-7; the D gene is possibly TRBD2 (6 bases). There are 14 residues in the CDR3. Germline lookup yields CDR1 KGHSH and CDR2 LQKENI. Trimming pared 4 bases from V and 4 bases from J, leaving 14 bases between. CDR3 DNA: TGTGCCAGCTCACTAGGAGGGAGCTCATACGAGCAGTACTTC. This codes for CASSLGGSSYEQYF.

This sequence joins TRBV7-6 and TRBJ2-6; D is undetermined. The V end was cut by 5 bases, the J end by 0 bases, with 2 bases between. Looked up from germline, CDR1 is SGHVS and CDR2 is FNYEAQ. This CDR3 has 13 residues. The CDR3 DNA reads TGTGCCAGCAGCCACTCTGGGGCCAACGTCCTGACTTTC. It encodes CASSHSGANVLTF.

This sequence joins TRBV9 and TRBJ2-6; D may be TRBD2 (5 bases). Germline V CDR1 and CDR2: SGDLS, YYNGEE. V was shortened by 0 bases and J by 0 bases, with 19 bases between the two germline ends. This CDR3 has 20 residues. The CDR3 spells CASSVGSPAGLLSGANVLTF. DNA of the CDR3: TGTGCCAGCAGCGTAGGTAGTCCCGCGGGCCTACTCTCTGGGGCCAACGTCCTGACTTTC.

This CDR3 reads CASSATGTGLDSATQYF. In nucleotides, the CDR3 is TGCGCCAGCAGCGCAACCGGGACAGGTCTGGATTCGGCGACCCAGTACTTC. The chain employs TRBV5-1 and TRBJ2-5, with 8 positions matching TRBD1. Germline V gene lookup returns CDR1 SGHRS and CDR2 YFSETQ. CDR3 length: 17 amino acids. With 4 bases clipped from V and 7 bases from J, the junction kept 18 bases outside the gene matches.

The chain couples TRBV25-1 to TRBJ2-7; D might be TRBD2 (6 bases). Deletions cut 7 bases from V and 6 bases from J, with 16 bases between. Germline-derived CDR1 and CDR2 are MGHDK and SYGVNS. This CDR3 is 13 amino acids long. For the CDR3, the DNA is TGTGCCAGCACCGGAGGATGGGGGGTCGAGCAGTACTTC. It is translated as CASTGGWGVEQYF.

The chain joins TRBV4-2 to TRBJ2-1; 8 nucleotides line up with TRBD2. CDR1 and CDR2 (germline): LGHNA, YNFKEQ. The J segment lost 5 bases and the V segment lost 4 bases, leaving 10 bases of the junction unmatched. CDR3 length equals 16 residues. CDR3 DNA: TGTGCCAGCAGCCTCGAGGGACTAGAGAGGAACAATGAGCAGTTCTTC. Amino acid sequence: CASSLEGLERNNEQFF.

The CDR3 region has the DNA TGTGCCAGCAGTCCCGGACAGGGATTCTCCTACGAGCAGTACTTC. Amino acids: CASSPGQGFSYEQYF. This chain connects TRBV6-6 to TRBJ2-7; 8 positions agree with TRBD1. Trimming cost V 5 bases and J 0 bases; bases outside gene matches: 6. CDR1 is MNHNY, CDR2 SVGAGI, per germline (reference sequence). The CDR3 totals 15 residues.